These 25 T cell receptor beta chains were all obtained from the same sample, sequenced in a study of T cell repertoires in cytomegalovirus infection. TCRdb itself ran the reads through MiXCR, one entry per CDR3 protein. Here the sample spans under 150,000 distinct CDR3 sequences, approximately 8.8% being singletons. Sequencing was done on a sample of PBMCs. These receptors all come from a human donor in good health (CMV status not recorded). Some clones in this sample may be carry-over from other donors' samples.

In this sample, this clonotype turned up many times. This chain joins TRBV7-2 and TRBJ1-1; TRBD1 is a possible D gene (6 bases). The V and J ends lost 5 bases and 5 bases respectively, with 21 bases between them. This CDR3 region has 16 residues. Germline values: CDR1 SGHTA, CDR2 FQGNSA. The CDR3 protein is CASSPPPGGHGTEAFF. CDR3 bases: TGTGCCAGCAGCCCCCCCCCTGGGGGGCACGGGACTGAAGCTTTCTTT.

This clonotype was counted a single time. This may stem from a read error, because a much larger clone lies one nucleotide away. In nucleotides, the CDR3 is TGTACCAGCCGGACAGGGCCGAACACTGAAGCTTTCTTT. This encodes CTSRTGPNTEAFF. The V call is TRBV2, the J call TRBJ1-1; TRBD1 matches 8 bases. Germline values: CDR1 SNHLY, CDR2 FYNNEI. CDR3 size: 13 residues.

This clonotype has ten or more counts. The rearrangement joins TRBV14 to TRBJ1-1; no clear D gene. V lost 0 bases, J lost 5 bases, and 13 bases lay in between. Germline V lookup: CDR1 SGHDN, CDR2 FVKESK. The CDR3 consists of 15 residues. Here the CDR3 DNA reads TGTGCCAGCAGCCAAGATGGCGGGAGTGGGACTGAAGCTTTCTTT. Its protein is CASSQDGGSGTEAFF.

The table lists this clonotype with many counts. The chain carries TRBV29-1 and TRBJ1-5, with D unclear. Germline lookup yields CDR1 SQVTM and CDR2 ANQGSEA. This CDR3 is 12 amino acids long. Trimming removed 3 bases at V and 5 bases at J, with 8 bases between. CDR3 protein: CSVDQSYQPQHF. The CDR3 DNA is TGCAGCGTTGACCAGAGTTATCAGCCCCAGCATTTT.

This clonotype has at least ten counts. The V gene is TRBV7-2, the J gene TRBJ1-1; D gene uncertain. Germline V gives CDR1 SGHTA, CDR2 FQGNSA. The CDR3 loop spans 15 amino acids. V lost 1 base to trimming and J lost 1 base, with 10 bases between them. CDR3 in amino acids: CASSLERTPNTEAFF. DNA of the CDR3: TGTGCCAGCAGCTTAGAGCGGACCCCGAACACTGAAGCTTTCTTT.

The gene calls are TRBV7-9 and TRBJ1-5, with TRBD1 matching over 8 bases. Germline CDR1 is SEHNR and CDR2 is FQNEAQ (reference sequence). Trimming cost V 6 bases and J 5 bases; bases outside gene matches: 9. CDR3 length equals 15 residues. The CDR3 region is CASSSTGVGHQPQHF. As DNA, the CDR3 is TGTGCCAGCAGTTCGACAGGGGTAGGTCATCAGCCCCAGCATTTT.

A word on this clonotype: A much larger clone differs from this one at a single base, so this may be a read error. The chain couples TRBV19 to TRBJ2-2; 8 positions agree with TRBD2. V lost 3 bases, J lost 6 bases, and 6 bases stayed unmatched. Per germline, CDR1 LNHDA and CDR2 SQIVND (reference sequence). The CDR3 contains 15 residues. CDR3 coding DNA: TGTGCCAGTAGTATGGCGGGGGGCCCCTCCGGGGAGCTGTTTTTT. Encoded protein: CASSMAGGPSGELFF.

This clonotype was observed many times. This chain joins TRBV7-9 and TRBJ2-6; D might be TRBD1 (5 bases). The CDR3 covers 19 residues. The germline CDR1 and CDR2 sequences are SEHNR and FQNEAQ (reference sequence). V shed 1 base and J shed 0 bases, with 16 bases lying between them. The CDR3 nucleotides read TGTGCCAGCAGCTTAGATAGGACAAACCTCTACTCTGGGGCCAACGTCCTGACTTTC. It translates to CASSLDRTNLYSGANVLTF.

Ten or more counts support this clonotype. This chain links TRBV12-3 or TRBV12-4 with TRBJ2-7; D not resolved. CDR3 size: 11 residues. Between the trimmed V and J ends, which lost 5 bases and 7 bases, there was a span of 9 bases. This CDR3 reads CASSALQEQYF. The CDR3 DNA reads TGTGCCAGCAGTGCCCTTCAGGAGCAGTACTTC.

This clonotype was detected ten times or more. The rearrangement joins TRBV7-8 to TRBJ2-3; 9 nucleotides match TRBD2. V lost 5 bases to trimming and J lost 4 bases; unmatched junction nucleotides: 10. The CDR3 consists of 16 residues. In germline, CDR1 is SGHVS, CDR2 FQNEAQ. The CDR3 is CASSGRRGGDADTQYF. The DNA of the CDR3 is TGTGCCAGCAGCGGACGGCGGGGGGGCGACGCAGATACGCAGTATTTT.

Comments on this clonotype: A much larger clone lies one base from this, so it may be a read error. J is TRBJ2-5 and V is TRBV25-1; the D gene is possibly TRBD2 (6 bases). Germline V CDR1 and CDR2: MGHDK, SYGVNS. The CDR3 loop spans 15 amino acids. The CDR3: CARSGAGGESETQYF. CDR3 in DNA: TGTGCCAGGAGTGGGGCCGGGGGTGAGAGTGAGACCCAGTACTTC.

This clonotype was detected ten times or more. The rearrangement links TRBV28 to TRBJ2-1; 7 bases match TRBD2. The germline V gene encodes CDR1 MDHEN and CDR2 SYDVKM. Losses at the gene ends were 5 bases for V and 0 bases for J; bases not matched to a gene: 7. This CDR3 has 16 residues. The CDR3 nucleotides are TGTGCCAGCAGTAGATCAGCGGGGAGCTCCTACAATGAGCAGTTCTTC. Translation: CASSRSAGSSYNEQFF.

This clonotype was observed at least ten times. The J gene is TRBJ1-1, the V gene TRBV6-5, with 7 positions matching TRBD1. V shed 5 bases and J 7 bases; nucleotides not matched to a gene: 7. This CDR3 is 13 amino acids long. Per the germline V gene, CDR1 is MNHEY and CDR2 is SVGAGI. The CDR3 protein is CASSRGGGNEAFF. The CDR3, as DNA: TGTGCCAGCAGTAGAGGGGGCGGGAATGAAGCTTTCTTT.

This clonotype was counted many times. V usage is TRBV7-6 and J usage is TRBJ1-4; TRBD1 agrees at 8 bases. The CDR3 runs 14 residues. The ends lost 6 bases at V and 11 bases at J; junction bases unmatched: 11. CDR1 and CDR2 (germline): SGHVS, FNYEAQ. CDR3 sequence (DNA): TGTGCCAGCAGTCCCTTCGGACAGGGCGGGAAACTGTTTTTT. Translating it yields CASSPFGQGGKLFF.

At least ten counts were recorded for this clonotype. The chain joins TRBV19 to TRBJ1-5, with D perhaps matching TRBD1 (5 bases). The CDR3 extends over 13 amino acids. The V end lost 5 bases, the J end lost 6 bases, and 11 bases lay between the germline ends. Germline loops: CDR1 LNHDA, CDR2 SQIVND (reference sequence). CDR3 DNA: TGTGCCAGTAGTGCCGAAAGGGGTCAGCCCCAGCATTTT. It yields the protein CASSAERGQPQHF.

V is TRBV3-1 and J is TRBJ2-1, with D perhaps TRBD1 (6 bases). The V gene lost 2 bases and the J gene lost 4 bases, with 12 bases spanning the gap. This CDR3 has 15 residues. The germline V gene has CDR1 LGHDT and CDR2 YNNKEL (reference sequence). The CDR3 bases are TGTGCCAGCAGCCAACGTGGGGGCGATTACAATGAGCAGTTCTTC. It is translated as CASSQRGGDYNEQFF.

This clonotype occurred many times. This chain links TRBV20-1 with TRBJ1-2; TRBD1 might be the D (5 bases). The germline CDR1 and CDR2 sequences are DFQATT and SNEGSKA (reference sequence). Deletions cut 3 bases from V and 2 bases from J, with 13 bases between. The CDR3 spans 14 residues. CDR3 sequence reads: CSARRGDQNYGYTF. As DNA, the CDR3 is TGCAGTGCTAGGCGGGGGGATCAAAACTATGGCTACACCTTC.

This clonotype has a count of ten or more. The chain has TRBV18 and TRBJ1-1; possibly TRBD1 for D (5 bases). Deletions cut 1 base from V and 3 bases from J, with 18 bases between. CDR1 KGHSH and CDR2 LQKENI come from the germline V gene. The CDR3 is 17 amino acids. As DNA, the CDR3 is TGTGCCAGCTCACCACTGACCTTCGGGGCCACTGACACTGAAGCTTTCTTT. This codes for CASSPLTFGATDTEAFF. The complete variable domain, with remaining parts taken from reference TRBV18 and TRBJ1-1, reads NAGVMQNPRHLVRRRGQEARLRCSPMKGHSHVYWYRQLPEEGLKFMVYLQKENIIDESGMPKERFSAEFPKEGPSILRIQQVVRGDSAAYFCASSPLTFGATDTEAFFGQGTRLTVV.

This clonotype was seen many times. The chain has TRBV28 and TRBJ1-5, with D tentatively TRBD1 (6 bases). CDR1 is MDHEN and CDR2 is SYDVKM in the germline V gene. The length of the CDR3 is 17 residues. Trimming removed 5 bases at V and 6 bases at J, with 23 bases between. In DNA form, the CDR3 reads TGTGCCAGCAGTCCACCCCCAGGGACACCCGGTTCTCAGCCCCAGCATTTT. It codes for CASSPPPGTPGSQPQHF.

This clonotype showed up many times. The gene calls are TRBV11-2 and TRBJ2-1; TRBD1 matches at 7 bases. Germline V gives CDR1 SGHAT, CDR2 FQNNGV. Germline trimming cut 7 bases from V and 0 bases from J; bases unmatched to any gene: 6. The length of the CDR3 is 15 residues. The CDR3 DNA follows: TGTGCCAGCACCGTACAGGGGAGCTCCTACAATGAGCAGTTCTTC. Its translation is CASTVQGSSYNEQFF.

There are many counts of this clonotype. The CDR3 nucleotides read TGTGCCAGCAGTTTACAAGCGGGGGGGACAGATACGCAGTATTTT. Its translation: CASSLQAGGTDTQYF. The chain is built from TRBV12-3 or TRBV12-4 and TRBJ2-3; 10 nucleotides match TRBD2. This CDR3 spans 15 amino acids. J was trimmed by 3 bases and V by 2 bases; bases with no gene match: 2.

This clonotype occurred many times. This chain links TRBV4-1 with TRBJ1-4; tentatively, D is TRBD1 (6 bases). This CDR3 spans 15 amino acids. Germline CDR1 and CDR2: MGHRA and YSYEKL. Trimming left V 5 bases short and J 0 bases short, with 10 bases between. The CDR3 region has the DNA TGCGCCAGCAGCACCCGGACAGCAACTAATGAAAAACTGTTTTTT. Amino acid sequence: CASSTRTATNEKLFF.

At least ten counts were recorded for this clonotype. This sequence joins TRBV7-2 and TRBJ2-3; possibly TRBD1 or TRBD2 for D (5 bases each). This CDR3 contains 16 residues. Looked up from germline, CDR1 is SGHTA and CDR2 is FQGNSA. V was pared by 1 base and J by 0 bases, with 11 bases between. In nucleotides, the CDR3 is TGTGCCAGCAGCTTAGGGGGGACGGCTAGCACAGATACGCAGTATTTT. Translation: CASSLGGTASTDTQYF.

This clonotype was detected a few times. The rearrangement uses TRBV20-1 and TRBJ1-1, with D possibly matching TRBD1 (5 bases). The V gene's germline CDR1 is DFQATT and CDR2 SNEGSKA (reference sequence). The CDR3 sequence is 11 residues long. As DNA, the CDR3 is TGCAATAAAAAAAGGGGCACTGAAGCTTTCTTT. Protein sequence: CNKKRGTEAFF.

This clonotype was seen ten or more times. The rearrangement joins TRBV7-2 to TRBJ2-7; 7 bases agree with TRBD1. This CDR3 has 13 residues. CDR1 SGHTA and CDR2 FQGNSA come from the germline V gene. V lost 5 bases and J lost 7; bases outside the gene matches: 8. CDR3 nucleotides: TGTGCCAGCAGCCAACGGGACAGCACTGAGCAGTACTTC. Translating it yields CASSQRDSTEQYF.